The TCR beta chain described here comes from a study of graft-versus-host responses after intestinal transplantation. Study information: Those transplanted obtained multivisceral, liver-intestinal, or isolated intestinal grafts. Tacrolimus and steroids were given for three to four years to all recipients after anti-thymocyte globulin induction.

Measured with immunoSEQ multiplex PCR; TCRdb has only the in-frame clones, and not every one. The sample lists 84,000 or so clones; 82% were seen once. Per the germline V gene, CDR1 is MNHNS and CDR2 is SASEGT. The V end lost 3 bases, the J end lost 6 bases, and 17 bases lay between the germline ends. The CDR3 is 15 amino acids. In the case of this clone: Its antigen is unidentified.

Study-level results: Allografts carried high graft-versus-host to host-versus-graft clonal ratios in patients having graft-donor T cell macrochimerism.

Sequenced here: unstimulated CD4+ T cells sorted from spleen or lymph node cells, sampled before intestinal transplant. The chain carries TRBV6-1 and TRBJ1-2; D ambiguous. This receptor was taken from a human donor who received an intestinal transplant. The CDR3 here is CASSDDARRSNGYTF. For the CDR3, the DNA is TGTGCCAGCAGTGACGACGCGCGGAGGAGTAATGGCTACACCTTC.